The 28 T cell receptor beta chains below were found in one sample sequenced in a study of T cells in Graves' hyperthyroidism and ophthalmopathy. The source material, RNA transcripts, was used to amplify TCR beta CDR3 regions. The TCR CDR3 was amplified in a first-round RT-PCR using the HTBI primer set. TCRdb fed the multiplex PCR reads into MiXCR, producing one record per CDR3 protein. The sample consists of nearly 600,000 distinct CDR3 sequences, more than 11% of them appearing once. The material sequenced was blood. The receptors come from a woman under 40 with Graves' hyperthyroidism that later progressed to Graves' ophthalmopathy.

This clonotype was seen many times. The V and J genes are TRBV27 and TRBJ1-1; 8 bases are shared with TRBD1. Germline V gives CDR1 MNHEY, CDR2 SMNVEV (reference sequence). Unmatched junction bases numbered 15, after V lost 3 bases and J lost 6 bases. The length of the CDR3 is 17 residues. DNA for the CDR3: TGTGCCAGCAGTTTTGGATTAGCTACAGGGGGGTTCGCTGAAGCTTTCTTT. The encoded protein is CASSFGLATGGFAEAFF.

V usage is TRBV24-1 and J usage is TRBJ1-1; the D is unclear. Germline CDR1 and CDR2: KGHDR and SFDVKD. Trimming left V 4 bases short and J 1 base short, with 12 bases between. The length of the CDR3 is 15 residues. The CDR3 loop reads CATSDLGAANTEAFF. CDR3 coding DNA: TGTGCCACCAGTGACCTCGGAGCAGCGAACACTGAAGCTTTCTTT.

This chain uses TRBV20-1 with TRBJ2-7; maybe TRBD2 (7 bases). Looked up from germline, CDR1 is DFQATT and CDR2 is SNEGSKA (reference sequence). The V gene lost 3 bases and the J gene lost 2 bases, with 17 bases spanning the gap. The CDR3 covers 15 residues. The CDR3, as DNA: TGCAGTGCTAGCCCCATTGGGGGGGCACCCTACGAGCAGTACTTC. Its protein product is CSASPIGGAPYEQYF.

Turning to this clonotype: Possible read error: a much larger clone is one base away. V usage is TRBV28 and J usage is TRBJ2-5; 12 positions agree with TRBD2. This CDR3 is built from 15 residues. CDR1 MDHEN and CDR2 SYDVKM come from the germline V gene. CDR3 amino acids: CASSFASGRVETLYF. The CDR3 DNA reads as TGTGCCAGCAGTTTCGCTAGCGGGAGGGTAGAGACCCTGTACTTC.

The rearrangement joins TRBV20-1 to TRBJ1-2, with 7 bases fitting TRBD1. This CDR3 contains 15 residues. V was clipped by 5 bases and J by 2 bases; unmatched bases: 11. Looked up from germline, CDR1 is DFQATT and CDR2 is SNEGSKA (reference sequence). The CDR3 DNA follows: TGCAGTGCTGGAGGGGGGACAGAACACAACTATGGCTACACCTTC. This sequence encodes CSAGGGTEHNYGYTF.

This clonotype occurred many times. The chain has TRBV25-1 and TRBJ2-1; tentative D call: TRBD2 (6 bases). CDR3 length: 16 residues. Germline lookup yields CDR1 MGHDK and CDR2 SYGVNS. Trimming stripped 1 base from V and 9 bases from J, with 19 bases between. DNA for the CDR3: TGTGCCAGCAGTGAATTTAGCGGACCCTTCGGAGGTGAGCAGTTCTTC. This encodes CASSEFSGPFGGEQFF. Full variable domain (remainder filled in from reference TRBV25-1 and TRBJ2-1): EADIYQTPRYLVIGTGKKITLECSQTMGHDKMYWYQQDPGMELHLIHYSYGVNSTEKGDLSSESTVSRIRTEHFPLTLESARPSHTSQYLCASSEFSGPFGGEQFFGPGTRLTVL.

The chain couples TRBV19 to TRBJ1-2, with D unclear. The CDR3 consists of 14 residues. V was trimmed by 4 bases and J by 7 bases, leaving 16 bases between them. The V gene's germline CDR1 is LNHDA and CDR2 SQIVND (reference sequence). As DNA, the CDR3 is TGTGCCAGTAGTACGCCCCCCCGGGGAGTTGGCTACACCTTC. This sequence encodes CASSTPPRGVGYTF.

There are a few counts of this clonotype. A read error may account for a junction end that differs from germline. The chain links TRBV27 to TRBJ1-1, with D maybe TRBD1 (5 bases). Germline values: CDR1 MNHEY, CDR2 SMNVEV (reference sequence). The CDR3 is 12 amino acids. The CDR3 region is CASATSGTESFF. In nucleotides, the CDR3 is TGTGCCAGCGCTACGTCCGGGACTGAATCTTTCTTC.

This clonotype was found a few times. The CDR3 loop is CASSPQDRDFPGQYF. CDR3 DNA sequence: TGTGCCAGCAGCCCCCAGGACAGGGATTTCCCCGGGCAGTACTTC. The rearrangement joins TRBV4-2 to TRBJ2-7; 8 nucleotides line up with TRBD1. Germline assignment: CDR1 LGHNA and CDR2 YNFKEQ. The CDR3 totals 15 residues. J gave up 9 bases and V 4 bases, and 14 bases lay outside the gene matches.

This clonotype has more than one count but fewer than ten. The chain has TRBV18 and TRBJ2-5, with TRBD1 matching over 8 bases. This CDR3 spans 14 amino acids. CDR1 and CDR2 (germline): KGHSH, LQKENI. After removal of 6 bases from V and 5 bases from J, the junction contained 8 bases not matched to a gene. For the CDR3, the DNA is TGTGCCAGCTCCCTCGGACAGGGTATTGAGACCCAGTACTTC. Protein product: CASSLGQGIETQYF.

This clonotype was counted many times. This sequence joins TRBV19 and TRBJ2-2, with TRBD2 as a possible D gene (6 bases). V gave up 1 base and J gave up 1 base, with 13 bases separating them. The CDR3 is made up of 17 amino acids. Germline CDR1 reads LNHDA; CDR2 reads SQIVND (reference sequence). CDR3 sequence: CASSIVHLAMNTGELFF. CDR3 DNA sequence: TGTGCCAGTAGTATAGTACACCTAGCGATGAACACCGGGGAGCTGTTTTTT.

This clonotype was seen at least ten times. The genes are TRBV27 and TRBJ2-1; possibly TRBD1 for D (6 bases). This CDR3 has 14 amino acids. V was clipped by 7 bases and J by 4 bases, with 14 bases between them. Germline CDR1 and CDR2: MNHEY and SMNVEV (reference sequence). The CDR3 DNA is TGTGCCAGCACATCGGACAGTCTTTACAATGAGCAGTTCTTC. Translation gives CASTSDSLYNEQFF.

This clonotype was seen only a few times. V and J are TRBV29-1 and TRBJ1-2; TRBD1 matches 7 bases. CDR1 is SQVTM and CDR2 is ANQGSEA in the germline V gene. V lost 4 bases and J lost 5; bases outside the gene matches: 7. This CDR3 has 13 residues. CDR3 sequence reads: CSVGDRASYGYTF. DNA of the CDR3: TGCAGCGTTGGAGACAGGGCCTCTTATGGCTACACCTTC.

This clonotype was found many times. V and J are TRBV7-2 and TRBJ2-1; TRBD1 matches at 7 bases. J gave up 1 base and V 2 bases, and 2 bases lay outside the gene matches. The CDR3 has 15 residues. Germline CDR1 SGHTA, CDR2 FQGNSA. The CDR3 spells CASSLNRGSYNEQFF. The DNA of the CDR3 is TGTGCCAGCAGCTTAAACAGGGGATCCTACAATGAGCAGTTCTTC.

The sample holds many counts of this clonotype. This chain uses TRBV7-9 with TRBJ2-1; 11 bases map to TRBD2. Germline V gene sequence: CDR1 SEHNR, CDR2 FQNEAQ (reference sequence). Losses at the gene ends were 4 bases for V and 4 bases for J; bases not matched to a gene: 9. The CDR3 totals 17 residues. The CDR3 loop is CASSSLGTSGTYNEQFF. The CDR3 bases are TGTGCCAGCAGCTCGCTAGGGACTAGCGGAACGTACAATGAGCAGTTCTTC.

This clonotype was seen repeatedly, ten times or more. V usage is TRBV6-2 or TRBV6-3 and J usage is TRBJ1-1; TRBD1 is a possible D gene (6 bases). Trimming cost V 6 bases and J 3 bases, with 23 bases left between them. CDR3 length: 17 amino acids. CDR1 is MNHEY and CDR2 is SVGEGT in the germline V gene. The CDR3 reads CASRDYRVGTQDTEAFF. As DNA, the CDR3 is TGTGCCAGCAGAGACTACAGGGTGGGAACCCAAGACACTGAAGCTTTCTTT.

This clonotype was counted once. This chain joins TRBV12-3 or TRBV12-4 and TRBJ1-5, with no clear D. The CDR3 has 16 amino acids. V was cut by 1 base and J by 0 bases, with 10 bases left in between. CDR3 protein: CASSLGVGPSNQPQHF. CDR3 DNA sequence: TGTGCCAGCAGTTTAGGCGTGGGTCCTAGCAATCAGCCCCAGCATTTT.

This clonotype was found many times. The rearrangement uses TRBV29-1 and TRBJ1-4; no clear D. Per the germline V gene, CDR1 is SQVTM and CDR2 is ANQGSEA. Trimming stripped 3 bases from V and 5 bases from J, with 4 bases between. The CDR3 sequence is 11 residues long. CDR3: CSVEQNEKLFF. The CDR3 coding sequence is TGCAGCGTTGAGCAGAATGAAAAACTGTTTTTT.

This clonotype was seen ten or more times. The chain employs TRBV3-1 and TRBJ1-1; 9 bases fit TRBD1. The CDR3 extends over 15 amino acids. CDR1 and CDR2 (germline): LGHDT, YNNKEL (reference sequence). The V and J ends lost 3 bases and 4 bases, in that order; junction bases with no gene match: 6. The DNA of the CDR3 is TGTGCCAGCAGCCACTCGGGACAGGGCGGCACTGAAGCTTTCTTT. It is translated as CASSHSGQGGTEAFF.

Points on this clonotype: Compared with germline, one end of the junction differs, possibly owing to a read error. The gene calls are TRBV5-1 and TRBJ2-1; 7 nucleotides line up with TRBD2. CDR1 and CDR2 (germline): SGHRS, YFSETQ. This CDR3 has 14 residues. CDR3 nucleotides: TGTGCCAGCAGCCCGGGACTAAGCACCAATGAGCAGTTCTTC. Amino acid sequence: CASSPGLSTNEQFF.

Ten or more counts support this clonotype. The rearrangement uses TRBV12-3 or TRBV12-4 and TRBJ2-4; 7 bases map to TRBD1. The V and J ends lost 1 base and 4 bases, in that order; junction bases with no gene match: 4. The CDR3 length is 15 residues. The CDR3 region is CASSLEDRTKNIQYF. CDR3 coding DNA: TGTGCCAGCAGTTTAGAGGACAGGACGAAAAACATTCAGTACTTC.

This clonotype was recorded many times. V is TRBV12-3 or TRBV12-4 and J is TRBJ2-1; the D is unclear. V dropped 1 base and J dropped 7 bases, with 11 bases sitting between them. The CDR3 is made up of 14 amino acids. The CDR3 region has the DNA TGTGCCAGCAGTTTAGGTCAGGTTTTAAATGAGCAGTTCTTC. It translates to CASSLGQVLNEQFF.

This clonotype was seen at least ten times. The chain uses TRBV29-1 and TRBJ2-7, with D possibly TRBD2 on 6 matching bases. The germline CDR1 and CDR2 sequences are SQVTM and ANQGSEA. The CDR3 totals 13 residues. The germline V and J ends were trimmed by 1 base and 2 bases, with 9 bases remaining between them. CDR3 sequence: CSVEGRGAYEQYF. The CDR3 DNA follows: TGCAGCGTTGAAGGGCGCGGGGCCTACGAGCAGTACTTC.

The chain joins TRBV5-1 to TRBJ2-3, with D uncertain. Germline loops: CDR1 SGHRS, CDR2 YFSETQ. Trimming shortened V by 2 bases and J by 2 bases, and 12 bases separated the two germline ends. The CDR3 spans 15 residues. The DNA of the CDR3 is TGCGCCAGCAGCTTAAGGGATCCCACCACAGATACGCAGTATTTT. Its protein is CASSLRDPTTDTQYF.

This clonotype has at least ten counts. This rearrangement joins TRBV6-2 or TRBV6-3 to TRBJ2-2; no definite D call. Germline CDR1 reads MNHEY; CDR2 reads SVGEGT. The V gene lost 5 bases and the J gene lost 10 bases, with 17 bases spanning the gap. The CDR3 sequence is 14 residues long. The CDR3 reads CASSPPLIVMELFF. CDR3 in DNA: TGTGCCAGCAGTCCCCCGCTGATTGTTATGGAGCTGTTTTTT.

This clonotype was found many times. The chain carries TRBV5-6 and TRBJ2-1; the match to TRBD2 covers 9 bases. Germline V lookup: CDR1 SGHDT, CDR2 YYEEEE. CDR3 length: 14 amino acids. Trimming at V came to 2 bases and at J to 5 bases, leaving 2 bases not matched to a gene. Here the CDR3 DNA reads TGTGCCAGCAGCTTCGGGACTAGCAACAATGAGCAGTTCTTC. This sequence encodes CASSFGTSNNEQFF.

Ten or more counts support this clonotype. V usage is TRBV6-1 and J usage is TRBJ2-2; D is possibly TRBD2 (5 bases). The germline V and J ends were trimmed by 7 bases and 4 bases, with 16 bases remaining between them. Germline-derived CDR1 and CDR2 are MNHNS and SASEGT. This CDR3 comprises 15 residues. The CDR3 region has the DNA TGTGCCAGCACCCCCATGGGAGAGGGCACCGGGGAGCTGTTTTTT. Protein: CASTPMGEGTGELFF.

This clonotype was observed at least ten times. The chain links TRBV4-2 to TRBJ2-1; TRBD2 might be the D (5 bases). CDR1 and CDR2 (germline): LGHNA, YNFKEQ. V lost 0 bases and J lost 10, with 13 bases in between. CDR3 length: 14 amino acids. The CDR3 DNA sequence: TGTGCCAGCAGCCAAGATCGGTCGGGCGGGGAGCAGTTCTTC. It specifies CASSQDRSGGEQFF.